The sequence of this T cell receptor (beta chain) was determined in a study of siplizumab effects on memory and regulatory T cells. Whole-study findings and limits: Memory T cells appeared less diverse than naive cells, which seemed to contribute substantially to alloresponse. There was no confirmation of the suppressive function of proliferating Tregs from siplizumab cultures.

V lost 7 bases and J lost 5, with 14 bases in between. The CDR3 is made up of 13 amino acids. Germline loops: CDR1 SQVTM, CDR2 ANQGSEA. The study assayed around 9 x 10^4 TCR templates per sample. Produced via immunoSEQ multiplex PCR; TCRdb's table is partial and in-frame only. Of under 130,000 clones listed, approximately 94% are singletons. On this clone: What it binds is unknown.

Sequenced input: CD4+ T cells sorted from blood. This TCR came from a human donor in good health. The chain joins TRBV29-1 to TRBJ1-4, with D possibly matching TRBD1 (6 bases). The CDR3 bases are TGCAGCGCTGCTAGCAGGGGAAATGAAAAACTGTTTTTT. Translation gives CSAASRGNEKLFF.